The 27 T cell receptor beta chains below come from one sample, sequenced in a study of CD8 T cells in Susac syndrome. The RNA input was about 0.5 to 1 ug, and it was reverse transcribed with random hexamers. TCRdb re-analysed the immunoSEQ multiplex PCR reads in MiXCR, keeping a single row per CDR3 protein. The repertoire has about 200,000 distinct CDR3 sequences, under 95% of them found once; the top ten carry around 0.1%. Sequencing input: CD4+ T cells from PBMCs. All receptors come from a human donor in good health.

The CDR3 region is CASSQLVGGVTDTQYF. The CDR3 nucleotides are TGTGCCAGCAGCCAACTCGTCGGGGGGGTTACAGATACGCAGTATTTT. The rearrangement joins TRBV14 to TRBJ2-3; 8 bases fit TRBD2. V shed 2 bases and J 3 bases; nucleotides not matched to a gene: 7. Germline CDR1 reads SGHDN; CDR2 reads FVKESK. This CDR3 is built from 16 residues.

This chain uses TRBV10-3 with TRBJ2-1, with TRBD1 as a possible D gene (5 bases). The tail of the sequence fits TRBJ2-7 better, so the J call may be wrong. CDR1 is ENHRY, CDR2 SYGVKD, per germline. CDR3 size: 15 residues. The CDR3 loop reads CAISELIGAPYEQYF. CDR3 DNA: TGTGCCATCAGTGAGTTGATAGGGGCCCCATACGAGCAGTACTTC.

This chain links TRBV28 with TRBJ2-3; 16 nucleotides agree with TRBD2. The V gene's germline CDR1 is MDHEN and CDR2 SYDVKM. J gave up 2 bases and V 4 bases, and 6 bases lay outside the gene matches. This CDR3 comprises 18 residues. The CDR3 protein is CASSSGTSGGGVTDTQYF. The CDR3 nucleotides are TGTGCCAGCAGTTCCGGGACTAGCGGGGGGGGTGTCACAGATACGCAGTATTTT.

The chain carries TRBV5-4 and TRBJ2-2; 9 bases match TRBD2. Germline-derived CDR1 and CDR2 are SGHNT and YYREEE (reference sequence). The CDR3 runs 17 residues. J gave up 8 bases and V 6 bases, and 17 bases lay outside the gene matches. The CDR3 region has the DNA TGTGCCAGCAACTCGGCAGGGCGGGGGGGCCTTGGTGGGGAGCTGTTTTTT. It translates to CASNSAGRGGLGGELFF.

The chain uses TRBV5-4 and TRBJ2-5; TRBD1 agrees at 7 bases. Germline assignment: CDR1 SGHNT and CDR2 YYREEE (reference sequence). The CDR3 contains 13 residues. The trim removed 7 bases at V and 2 bases at J, leaving 5 bases unmatched. The CDR3 DNA sequence: TGTGCCAGCTCACCGGGACAGCAAGAGACCCAGTACTTC. Translation: CASSPGQQETQYF.

The chain carries TRBV3-1 and TRBJ2-2; no firm D call. V was cut by 3 bases and J by 5 bases, with 10 bases left in between. The CDR3 contains 14 residues. Per the germline V gene, CDR1 is LGHDT and CDR2 is YNNKEL (reference sequence). The CDR3 region has the DNA TGTGCCAGCAGCCATATTCAGAGAACCGGGGAGCTGTTTTTT. Amino acid sequence: CASSHIQRTGELFF.

The J gene is TRBJ1-5, the V gene TRBV2, with 10 bases fitting TRBD1. The CDR3 totals 15 residues. Per the germline V gene, CDR1 is SNHLY and CDR2 is FYNNEI. V was clipped by 6 bases and J by 4 bases; unmatched bases: 6. The DNA for the CDR3 is TGTGCCAGCAGACCGGGACAGGGGTCGAATCAGCCCCAGCATTTT. Its protein is CASRPGQGSNQPQHF.

This chain links TRBV5-4 with TRBJ1-4; 7 bases match TRBD1. V lost 4 bases to trimming and J lost 4 bases; unmatched junction nucleotides: 7. Per germline, CDR1 SGHNT and CDR2 YYREEE (reference sequence). This CDR3 has 15 amino acids. CDR3 loop: CASSGTGAGNEKLFF. The CDR3 DNA reads as TGTGCCAGCAGCGGAACAGGGGCCGGTAATGAAAAACTGTTTTTT.

V gene TRBV7-2 combines with J gene TRBJ1-1, with D unclear. V shed 0 bases and J shed 6 bases, with 17 bases lying between them. The CDR3 is made up of 16 amino acids. Germline-derived CDR1 and CDR2 are SGHTA and FQGNSA. CDR3 sequence (DNA): TGTGCCAGCAGCTTAGCGGGTGGGAGGGTCCTGTCTGAAGCTTTCTTT. Translation gives CASSLAGGRVLSEAFF.

This clonotype was detected a few times. V usage is TRBV2 and J usage is TRBJ2-2, with 9 bases identical to TRBD1. V lost 10 bases to trimming and J lost 0 bases; unmatched junction nucleotides: 3. Germline CDR1 SNHLY, CDR2 FYNNEI. CDR3 size: 14 residues. The CDR3 bases are TGTGCCACTAGACAGGGGGCGAACACCGGGGAGCTGTTTTTT. This sequence encodes CATRQGANTGELFF.

The J gene is TRBJ1-3, the V gene TRBV6-6, with no clear D. The CDR3 has 16 amino acids. Germline assignment: CDR1 MNHNY and CDR2 SVGAGI (reference sequence). V was clipped by 7 bases and J by 0 bases, with 16 bases between them. CDR3 DNA: TGTGCCAGCACCTCGAAGAGGCAGAGCTCTGGAAACACCATATATTTT. Residues: CASTSKRQSSGNTIYF.

The rearrangement uses TRBV20-1 and TRBJ2-1, with TRBD2 matching 11 bases. This CDR3 region has 17 residues. The ends lost 6 bases at V and 3 bases at J; junction bases unmatched: 13. The V gene's germline CDR1 is DFQATT and CDR2 SNEGSKA (reference sequence). CDR3: CSAYGSLAGGRYNEQFF. For the CDR3, the DNA is TGCAGTGCCTACGGTTCTCTAGCGGGGGGACGCTACAATGAGCAGTTCTTC.

The chain combines TRBV27 with TRBJ2-4, with 10 bases that match TRBD1. The length of the CDR3 is 15 residues. The germline V gene encodes CDR1 MNHEY and CDR2 SMNVEV (reference sequence). After removal of 10 bases from V and 0 bases from J, the junction contained 6 bases not matched to a gene. CDR3 sequence: CATDRGLLAKNIQYF. The CDR3 DNA reads as TGTGCCACTGACAGGGGGCTACTAGCCAAAAACATTCAGTACTTC.

This clonotype appeared once. The J gene is TRBJ1-2, the V gene TRBV12-3 or TRBV12-4; 9 bases match TRBD1. V was clipped by 6 bases and J by 6 bases; unmatched bases: 8. There are 14 residues in the CDR3. The CDR3 region is CASSYWDRDDGYTF. CDR3 coding DNA: TGTGCCAGCAGCTACTGGGACAGGGATGATGGCTACACCTTC.

J is TRBJ1-2 and V is TRBV18; 11 nucleotides agree with TRBD1. Germline assignment: CDR1 KGHSH and CDR2 LQKENI. This CDR3 has 15 amino acids. J gave up 7 bases and V 2 bases, and 6 bases lay outside the gene matches. CDR3 DNA sequence: TGTGCCAGCTCACCAGCCGGGACAGGGGGAAGTGGCTACACCTTC. This codes for CASSPAGTGGSGYTF.

The chain recombines TRBV9 with TRBJ2-2; 12 nucleotides agree with TRBD2. The CDR3 spans 18 residues. V shed 0 bases and J 1 base; nucleotides not matched to a gene: 4. Germline CDR1 SGDLS, CDR2 YYNGEE. The CDR3: CASSVELAGGKNTGELFF. For the CDR3, the DNA is TGTGCCAGCAGCGTAGAGCTAGCGGGGGGGAAGAACACCGGGGAGCTGTTTTTT.

This clonotype came up a few times. The chain links TRBV20-1 to TRBJ1-2; no clear D gene. This CDR3 is built from 11 residues. Per germline, CDR1 DFQATT and CDR2 SNEGSKA (reference sequence). The germline V and J ends were trimmed by 5 bases and 1 base, with 5 bases remaining between them. The DNA of the CDR3 is TGCAGTGCTCTTCTTAACTATGGCTACACCTTC. Its protein is CSALLNYGYTF.

CDR3 loop: CASSLDGRQETQYF. CDR3 nucleotide sequence: TGTGCCAGCAGCTTAGATGGCCGGCAAGAGACCCAGTACTTC. This chain connects TRBV7-2 to TRBJ2-5, with no clear D. The CDR3 totals 14 residues. Germline-derived CDR1 and CDR2 are SGHTA and FQGNSA. V was pared by 1 base and J by 2 bases, with 8 bases between. Filled out from reference TRBV7-2 and TRBJ2-5, the complete variable domain reads GAGVSQSPSNKVTEKGKDVELRCDPISGHTALYWYRQSLGQGLEFLIYFQGNSAPDKSGLPSDRFSAERTGGSVSTLTIQRTQQEDSAVYLCASSLDGRQETQYFGPGTRLLVL.

This clonotype was observed a single time. The chain carries TRBV6-2 or TRBV6-3 and TRBJ1-1; tentatively, D is TRBD1 (5 bases). The CDR3 length is 14 residues. V was cut by 6 bases and J by 7 bases, with 18 bases left in between. Germline V CDR1 and CDR2: MNHEY, SVGEGT. The CDR3 sequence is CASSLPPTGFEAFF. The CDR3 coding sequence is TGTGCCAGCAGCCTCCCGCCAACAGGATTTGAAGCTTTCTTT.

The chain joins TRBV27 to TRBJ2-7; D is uncertain. CDR1 is MNHEY, CDR2 SMNVEV, per germline (reference sequence). V was trimmed by 2 bases and J by 5 bases, leaving 7 bases between them. The CDR3 totals 12 residues. The CDR3 coding sequence is TGTGCCAGCAGTTTAACACCCAACGAGCAGTACTTC. This encodes CASSLTPNEQYF.

The chain carries TRBV6-2 or TRBV6-3 and TRBJ2-3; TRBD2 is a possible D gene (6 bases). Trimming left V 2 bases short and J 1 base short, with 10 bases between. CDR1 MNHEY and CDR2 SVGEGT come from the germline V gene. The CDR3 spans 15 residues. The CDR3 DNA sequence: TGTGCCAGCAGTTACCGCCGCGGGGGCACAGATACGCAGTATTTT. This translates into CASSYRRGGTDTQYF.

CDR3 nucleotide sequence: TGTGCCAGCAGCCTGAGAACAGATTTTCAAAAACTGTTTTTT. Translation: CASSLRTDFQKLFF. The gene calls are TRBV3-1 and TRBJ1-4, with D unclear. The V gene lost 4 bases and the J gene lost 9 bases, with 15 bases spanning the gap. The CDR3 has 14 residues. Germline V gene data show CDR1 as LGHDT and CDR2 as YNNKEL (reference sequence).

The CDR3: CSAGTGTGIQETQYF. CDR3 DNA sequence: TGCAGTGCTGGAACCGGGACAGGGATCCAAGAGACCCAGTACTTC. The V gene is TRBV20-1, the J gene TRBJ2-5; 9 nucleotides line up with TRBD1. J lost 1 base, V lost 5 bases, and 8 bases had no gene match. Germline V gene lookup returns CDR1 DFQATT and CDR2 SNEGSKA (reference sequence). The CDR3 consists of 15 residues.

The V call is TRBV20-1, the J call TRBJ1-2, with 9 bases aligning to TRBD1. The trim removed 5 bases at V and 4 bases at J, leaving 8 bases unmatched. The CDR3 length is 14 residues. Germline values: CDR1 DFQATT, CDR2 SNEGSKA (reference sequence). CDR3 sequence (DNA): TGCAGTGCTGTGCGGGACAGGGTCCTCTATGGCTACACCTTC. It specifies CSAVRDRVLYGYTF.

The rearrangement uses TRBV7-9 and TRBJ2-7; TRBD2 aligns across 8 bases. Germline CDR1 is SEHNR and CDR2 is FQNEAQ (reference sequence). The CDR3 has 14 amino acids. V was clipped by 1 base and J by 2 bases; unmatched bases: 1. The CDR3 loop reads CASSLDGGAYEQYV. The CDR3 region has the DNA TGTGCCAGCAGCTTAGACGGGGGGGCCTACGAGCAGTACGTC.

The V and J genes are TRBV7-9 and TRBJ2-3; D is possibly TRBD1 or TRBD2 (5 bases each). Germline CDR1 reads SEHNR; CDR2 reads FQNEAQ (reference sequence). V was pared by 3 bases and J by 5 bases, with 18 bases between. This CDR3 comprises 16 residues. The CDR3 spells CASSFRGRAREDTQYF. The CDR3, as DNA: TGTGCCAGCAGCTTCCGGGGCCGGGCTAGGGAAGATACGCAGTATTTT. The full variable domain, in which reference TRBV7-9 and TRBJ2-3 provide the parts outside the CDR3, is DTGVSQNPRHKITKRGQNVTFRCDPISEHNRLYWYRQTLGQGPEFLTYFQNEAQLEKSRLLSDRFSAERPKGSFSTLEIQRTEQGDSAMYLCASSFRGRAREDTQYFGPGTRLTVL.

The chain carries TRBV7-9 and TRBJ2-1, with D tentatively TRBD1 or TRBD2 (5 bases each). Per the germline V gene, CDR1 is SEHNR and CDR2 is FQNEAQ (reference sequence). The CDR3 sequence is 13 residues long. Trimming took off 1 base at V and 10 bases at J, with 11 bases between the two ends. CDR3 DNA sequence: TGTGCCAGCAGCTTAGGGGGACCGGCGGAGCAGTTCTTC. This sequence encodes CASSLGGPAEQFF.